One T cell receptor beta chain is described in this entry. Cohort 3 donors counted as recovered after two negative PCRs, clearance, or resolved symptoms. The CDR3 is 15 amino acids. Germline V gene data show CDR1 as KGHSH and CDR2 as LQKENI. The trim removed 2 bases at V and 2 bases at J, leaving 4 bases unmatched. Under the authors' procedure: The assay estimated nucleated cells by amplifying reference gene primers. TCRdb keeps only in-frame clones here, not all; method: immunoSEQ multiplex PCR. The DNA gave D and trimming, while V, J and clone size come from that table. The repertoire holds 310,000 or so clones, approximately 84% seen once, with about 10% in the top ten. The data stem from a study of blood T cell repertoires in COVID-19. Study at large: Acute-phase and convalescent COVID-19 samples originated in the United States, Italy and Spain. The cDNA or gDNA used as material had been derived from T cells, B-cell-depleted T cells, or PBMCs.

The V gene is TRBV18, the J gene TRBJ1-2, with TRBD1 identical over 8 bases. The clonotype originates from a woman aged 18-30 years who had recovered from COVID-19. The sequencing input was PBMCs or T cells enriched from blood (not recorded which). The CDR3 region is CASSPMTGENYGYTF. For the CDR3, the DNA is TGTGCCAGCTCACCAATGACAGGGGAGAACTATGGCTACACCTTC.